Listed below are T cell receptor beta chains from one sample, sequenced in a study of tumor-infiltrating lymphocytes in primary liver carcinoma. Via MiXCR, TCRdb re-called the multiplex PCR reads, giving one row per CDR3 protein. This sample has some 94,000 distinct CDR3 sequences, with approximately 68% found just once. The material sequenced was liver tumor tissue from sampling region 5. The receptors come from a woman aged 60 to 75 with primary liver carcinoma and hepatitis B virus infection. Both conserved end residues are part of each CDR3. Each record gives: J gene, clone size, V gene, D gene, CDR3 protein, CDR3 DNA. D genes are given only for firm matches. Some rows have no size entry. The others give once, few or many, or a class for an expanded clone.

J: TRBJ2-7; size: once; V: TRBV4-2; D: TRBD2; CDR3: CDSSLGTSGRVEEQYF; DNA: TGTGACAGCAGCCTCGGGACTAGCGGGAGGGTCGAGGAGCAGTACTTC
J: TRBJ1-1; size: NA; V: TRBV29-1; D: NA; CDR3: CSVDQGQNTETFF; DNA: TGCAGTGTTGACCAGGGTCAGAACACTGAAACTTTCTTT
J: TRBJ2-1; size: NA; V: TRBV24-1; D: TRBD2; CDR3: CATSGSPETSGQFSYNEQFF; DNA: TGTGCCACCAGTGGGAGCCCCGAGACTAGCGGGCAGTTCTCCTACAATGAACAGTTCTTC
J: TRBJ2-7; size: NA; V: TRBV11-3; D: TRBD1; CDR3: CASSSGIGGPYEQYF; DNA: TGTGCCAGCAGCTCGGGGATAGGGGGCCCCTACGAGCAGTACTTC
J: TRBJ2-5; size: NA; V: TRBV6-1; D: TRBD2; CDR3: CAGSPKRLAGNETQYF; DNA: TGTGCCGGCAGCCCAAAACGGCTAGCGGGAAACGAGACCCAGTACTTC
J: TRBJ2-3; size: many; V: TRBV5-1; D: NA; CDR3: CASSHDSTDTQYF; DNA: TGCGCCAGCAGCCACGACTCCACAGATACGCAGTATTTT
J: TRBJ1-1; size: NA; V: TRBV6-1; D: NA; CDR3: CASSESENIEVFF; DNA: TGTGCCAGCAGTGAAAGTGAGAACATTGAAGTTTTCTTT
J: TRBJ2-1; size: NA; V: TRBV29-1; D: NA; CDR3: CSLVLAVAHEQFF; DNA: TGCAGCCTCGTACTCGCGGTAGCCCATGAGCAGTTCTTC
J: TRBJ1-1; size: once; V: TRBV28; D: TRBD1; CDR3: CAGRTQGAPNTEAFF; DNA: TGTGCCGGCAGGACCCAGGGGGCCCCGAACACTGAAGCTTTCTTT
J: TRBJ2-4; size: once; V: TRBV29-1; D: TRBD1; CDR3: CSVGQGMTSIQYF; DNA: TGCAGCGTCGGACAGGGGATGACCAGCATTCAGTATTTC
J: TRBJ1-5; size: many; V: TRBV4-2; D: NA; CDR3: CASSQDMDNNQPQHF; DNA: TGTGCCAGCAGCCAAGATATGGACAACAATCAGCCCCAGCATTTT
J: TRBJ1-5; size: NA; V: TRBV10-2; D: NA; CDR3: CVSSESKGLGGSQPPHF; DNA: TGCGTCAGCAGTGAGTCGAAGGGGCTTGGTGGGAGTCAGCCCCCGCATTTT
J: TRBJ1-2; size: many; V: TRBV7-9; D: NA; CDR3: CASSKQGLGYTF; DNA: TGTGCCAGCAGCAAACAGGGTCTTGGCTACACCTTC
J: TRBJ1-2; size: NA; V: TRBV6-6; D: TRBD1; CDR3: CVSTTGGQKGCTF; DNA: TGTGTCAGCACTACGGGGGGACAGAAGGGCTGCACCTTC
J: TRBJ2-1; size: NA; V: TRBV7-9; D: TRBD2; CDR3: CASSPRVSGNQETQFF; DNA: TGTGCCAGCAGCCCCCGGGTTAGCGGGAACCAAGAGACCCAGTTCTTC
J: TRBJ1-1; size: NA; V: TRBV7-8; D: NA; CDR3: CASTLTGGRGLRTEAFF; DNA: TGTGCCAGCACTTTAACCGGGGGCAGGGGTTTAAGGACTGAAGCTTTCTTT
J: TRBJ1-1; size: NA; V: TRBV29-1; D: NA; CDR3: CSGTRSGANTEAFF; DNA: TGCAGCGGTACCCGTTCAGGGGCGAACACTGAAGCTTTCTTT
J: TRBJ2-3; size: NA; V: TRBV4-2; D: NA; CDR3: CASSQDGARERADMQYF; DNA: TGTGCCAGTAGTCAAGACGGGGCCCGGGAGAGGGCAGATATGCAGTATTTT
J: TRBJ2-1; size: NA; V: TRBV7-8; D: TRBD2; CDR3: CASSLDLAGSWDEQFF; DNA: TGTGCCAGTAGCTTAGATCTAGCGGGATCCTGGGATGAGCAGTTCTTC
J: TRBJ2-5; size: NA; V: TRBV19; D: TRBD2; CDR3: CASSKRTRGTQETQYF; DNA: TGTGCCAGTAGTAAACGGACTAGAGGGACCCAAGAGACCCAGTACTTC
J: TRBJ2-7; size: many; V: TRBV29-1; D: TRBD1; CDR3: CSGQGSSGEQYF; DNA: TGCAGCGGACAGGGGTCCTCTGGGGAGCAGTACTTC
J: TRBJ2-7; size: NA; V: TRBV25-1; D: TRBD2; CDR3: CASSEGRTSGSWYEQYF; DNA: TGTGCCAGCAGTGAAGGTAGGACTAGCGGGAGCTGGTACGAGCAGTACTTC
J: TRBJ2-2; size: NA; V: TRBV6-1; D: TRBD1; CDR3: CASTWGTGSYTRELFF; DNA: TGTGCCAGCACCTGGGGGACAGGGAGTTACACCCGGGAGCTGTTTTTT
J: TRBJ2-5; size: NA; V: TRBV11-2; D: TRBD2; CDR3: CASSLSLAGEVQYF; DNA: TGTGCCAGCAGCTTATCGCTAGCGGGAGAGGTCCAGTACTTC
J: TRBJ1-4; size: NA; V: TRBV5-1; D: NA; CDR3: CASSLGRQGSNEKLFF; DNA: TGCGCCAGCAGCTTGGGGAGGCAGGGCTCGAATGAAAAACTGTTTTTT
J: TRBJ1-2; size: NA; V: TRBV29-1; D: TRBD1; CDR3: CIAWDSGQPNYGYTF; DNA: TGCATCGCGTGGGATTCGGGACAGCCAAACTATGGTTACACCTTC
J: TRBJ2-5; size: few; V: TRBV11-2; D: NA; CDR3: CASSSRNSKTETQYF; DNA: TGTGCCAGTAGCTCCAGGAATAGCAAGACGGAGACCCAGTACTTC
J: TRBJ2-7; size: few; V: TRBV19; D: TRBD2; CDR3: CASTPTSGRTHEQYF; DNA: TGTGCCAGTACTCCGACTAGCGGGAGGACGCACGAGCAGTACTTC
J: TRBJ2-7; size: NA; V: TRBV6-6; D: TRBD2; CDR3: CGSSSGGRTDEQYF; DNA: TGTGGCAGCAGTTCGGGCGGGAGGACCGACGAGCAGTACTTC
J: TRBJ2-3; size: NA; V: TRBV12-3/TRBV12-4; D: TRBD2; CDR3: CASSFFLAGGREGDTQYF; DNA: TGTGCCAGCAGTTTCTTTCTCGCGGGCGGCCGGGAGGGCGATACACAGTATTTT
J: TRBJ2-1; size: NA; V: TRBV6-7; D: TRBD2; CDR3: CVSSYSIGETSGASSYNEQFF; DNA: TGTGTCAGCAGCTACTCGATAGGAGAGACTAGCGGGGCCAGCTCCTACAATGAGCAGTTCTTC
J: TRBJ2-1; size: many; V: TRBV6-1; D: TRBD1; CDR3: CASSEAPGTGGYEQFF; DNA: TGTGCCAGCAGTGAAGCGCCCGGGACAGGGGGCTATGAGCAGTTCTTC
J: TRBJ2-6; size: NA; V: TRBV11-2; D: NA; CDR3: CASSATSSGANVLAF; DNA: TGTGCCAGCAGCGCGACGAGCTCTGGGGCCAACGTCCTGGCCTTC
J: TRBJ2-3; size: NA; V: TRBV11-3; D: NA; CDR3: CAGSHRAGTDTQYF; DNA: TGTGCCGGCAGTCATCGGGCAGGCACAGATACGCAGTATTTT
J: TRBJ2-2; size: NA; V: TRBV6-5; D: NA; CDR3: CASSCLVGDTGELFF; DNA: TGTGCCAGCAGTTGCTTGGTAGGGGATACCGGGGAGCTGTTTTTT
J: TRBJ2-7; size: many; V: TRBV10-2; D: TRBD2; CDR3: CASEGTNYEQYF; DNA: TGCGCCAGCGAGGGGACTAACTACGAGCAGTACTTC
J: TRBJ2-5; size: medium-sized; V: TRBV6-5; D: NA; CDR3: CASSYRLQETQYF; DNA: TGTGCCAGCAGTTACAGATTACAAGAGACCCAGTACTTC
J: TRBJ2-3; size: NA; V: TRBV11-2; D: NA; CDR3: CASSLTGAISIGGTQYF; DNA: TGTGCCAGCAGCTTGACGGGGGCAATCAGTATAGGGGGTACGCAGTATTTT
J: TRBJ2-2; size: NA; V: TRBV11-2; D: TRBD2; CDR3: CASSLSGMGTGELFF; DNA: TGTGCCAGCAGCTTGAGCGGGATGGGCACCGGGGAGCTGTTTTTT
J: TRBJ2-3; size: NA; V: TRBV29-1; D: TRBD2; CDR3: CNVCGGRGSTDTQYF; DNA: TGCAACGTTTGCGGGGGACGTGGTAGCACAGATACGCAGTATTTT
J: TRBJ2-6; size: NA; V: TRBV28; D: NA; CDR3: CASTTPLSGANVPTF; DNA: TGTGCCAGCACGACACCGCTCTCTGGGGCCAACGTCCCGACTTTC
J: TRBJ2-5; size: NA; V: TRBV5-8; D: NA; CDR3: CANSQGRPQETQYF; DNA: TGTGCCAACAGCCAGGGACGGCCCCAAGAGACCCAGTACTTC
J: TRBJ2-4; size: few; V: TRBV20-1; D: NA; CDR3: CSARDSTDAKNIQYF; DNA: TGCAGTGCTAGAGATTCGACTGACGCCAAAAACATTCAGTACTTC
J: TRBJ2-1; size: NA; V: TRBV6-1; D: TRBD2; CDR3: CASSESSGSYSEQFF; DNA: TGCGCCAGCAGTGAATCCAGCGGGAGCTACAGTGAGCAGTTCTTC
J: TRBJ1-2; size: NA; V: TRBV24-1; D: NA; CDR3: CATSDPRDPGRGYTF; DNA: TGTGCCACCAGTGATCCTCGCGACCCCGGTAGGGGCTACACCTTC
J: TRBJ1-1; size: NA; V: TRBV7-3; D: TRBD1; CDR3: CASGYSQGTEVFF; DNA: TGTGCCAGCGGCTACTCACAGGGGACTGAAGTTTTCTTT
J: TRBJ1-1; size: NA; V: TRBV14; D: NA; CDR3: CASSLTAGTEAIF; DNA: TGTGCCAGCAGCCTTACCGCGGGGACTGAAGCCATCTTT
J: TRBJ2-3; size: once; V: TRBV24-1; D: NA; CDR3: CATSDLEGDTDTQYF; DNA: TGTGCCACCAGTGATTTGGAGGGCGACACAGATACGCAGTATTTT
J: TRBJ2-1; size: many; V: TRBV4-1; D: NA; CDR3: CASSQGTGSAFYNEQFF; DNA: TGCGCCAGCAGCCAAGGGACGGGCTCGGCTTTTTACAATGAGCAGTTCTTC
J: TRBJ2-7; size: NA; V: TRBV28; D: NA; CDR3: CASSLHRAYEQYF; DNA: TGTGCCAGCAGTTTGCACAGGGCCTACGAGCAGTACTTC
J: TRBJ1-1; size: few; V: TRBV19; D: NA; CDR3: CASSIAFRATEAFF; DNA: TGTGCCAGTAGTATCGCCTTCAGGGCCACTGAAGCTTTCTTT